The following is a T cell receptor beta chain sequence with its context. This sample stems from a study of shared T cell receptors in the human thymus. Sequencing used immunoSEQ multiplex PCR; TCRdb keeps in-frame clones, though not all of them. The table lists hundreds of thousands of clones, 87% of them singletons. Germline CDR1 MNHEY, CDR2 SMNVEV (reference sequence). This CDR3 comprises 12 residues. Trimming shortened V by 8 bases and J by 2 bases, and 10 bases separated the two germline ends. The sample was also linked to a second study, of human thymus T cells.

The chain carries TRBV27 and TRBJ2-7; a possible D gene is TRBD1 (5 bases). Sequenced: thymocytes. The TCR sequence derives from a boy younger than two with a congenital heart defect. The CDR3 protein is CASETRAYEQYF. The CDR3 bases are TGTGCCAGCGAAACCAGGGCCTACGAGCAGTACTTC.